This T cell receptor (beta chain) is drawn from a study of T cells in women clearing cervical HPV infection. Study information: Control women cleared a single incident HPV16 infection within 12 months.

Trimming pared 0 bases from V and 2 bases from J, leaving 10 bases between. CDR1 is LGHDT and CDR2 is YNNKEL in the germline V gene (reference sequence). The CDR3 covers 15 residues. By frequency, this clone is medium-sized. The CDR3 is cut off 3 residues early in the read; its end comes from the germline J gene. The repertoire was sequenced with immunoSEQ multiplex PCR; TCRdb's copy has only in-frame clones and lacks some. The specimen's table records approximately 28,000 clones. Sequencing input: blood buffy coat. The chain carries TRBV3-1 (or the pseudogene TRBV3-2) and TRBJ2-5; D remains unclear. The clonotype comes from a woman aged 18-70 years with a cervical HPV16 infection that either progressed to CIN3+ or cleared (not recorded which). CDR3 loop: CASSQDSGSQETQYF. The sequenced CDR3 bases are TGTGCCAGCAGCCAAGATTCAGGCTCACAAGAGACC.